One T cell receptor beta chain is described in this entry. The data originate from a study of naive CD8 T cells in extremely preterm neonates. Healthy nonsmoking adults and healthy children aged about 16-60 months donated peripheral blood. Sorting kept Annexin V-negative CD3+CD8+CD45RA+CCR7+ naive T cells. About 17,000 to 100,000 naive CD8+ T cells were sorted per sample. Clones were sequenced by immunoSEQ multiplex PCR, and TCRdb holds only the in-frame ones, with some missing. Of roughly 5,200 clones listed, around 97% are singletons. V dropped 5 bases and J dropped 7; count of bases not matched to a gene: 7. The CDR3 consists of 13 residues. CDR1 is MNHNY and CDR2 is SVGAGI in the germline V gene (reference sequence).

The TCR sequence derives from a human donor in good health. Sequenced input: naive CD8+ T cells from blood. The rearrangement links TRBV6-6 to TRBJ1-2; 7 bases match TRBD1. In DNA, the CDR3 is TGTGCCAGCAGTACGGACAGGACGGTTGGCTACACCTTC. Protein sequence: CASSTDRTVGYTF.